This record covers a single T cell receptor (beta chain). This CDR3 is also generated by other DNA sequences in the sample. Profiling relied on immunoSEQ multiplex PCR, and the TCRdb table lists in-frame clones only, not all of them. Seen here are about 130,000 clones, roughly 92% observed once, and the top ten hold about 1.1%. Recipients boosted at about 4 weeks or about 12 weeks are pooled. This entry belongs to a study of T cell responses to AZD1222 COVID-19 vaccine. This specimen consisted of peripheral blood, obtained 28 days after the second AZD1222 dose. This receptor was identified in an adult who received the AZD1222 COVID-19 vaccine.

The CDR3 nucleotides are TGTGCCAGCAGCTTAGTTGGGGGTCGGAACACCGGGGAGCTGTTTTTT. It yields the protein CASSLVGGRNTGELFF. The rearrangement links TRBV7-9 to TRBJ2-2; either TRBD1 or TRBD2 may supply D (5 bases each). Trimming removed 1 base at V and 1 base at J, with 10 bases between. The CDR3 sequence is 16 residues long. Germline V gives CDR1 SEHNR, CDR2 FQNEAQ (reference sequence).